This TCR beta chain came from a study of T cell clonality in common variable immunodeficiency. Broader study findings: Reportedly, TCR beta sequences from common variable immunodeficiency showed fewer deletions and N-nucleotide insertions. Links between repertoire features and CVID complications were heterogeneity-limited. TCRbeta clonality was increased in CVID versus healthy controls.

This clone was seen at least ten times. Its matching antigen is unknown. The read is 3 residues too short to cover the CDR3 end, so that end is filled in from the germline J gene. Generated by immunoSEQ multiplex PCR, the TCRdb table keeps only in-frame clones and is missing some. This sample includes fewer than 75,000 clones with no singletons; its ten biggest clones take up 1.7%. The CDR3 runs 15 residues. CDR1 MNHNS and CDR2 SASEGT come from the germline V gene. The V gene end was trimmed by 4 bases and the J gene end by 2 bases; junction bases not matched to a gene: 3. Most patients and controls had Caucasian heritage.

The sample comprised peripheral blood mononuclear cells. J is TRBJ2-1 and V is TRBV6-1; TRBD1 matches at 9 bases. The receptor's source is a person aged 18-70 years in good health. The CDR3 bases that were read are TGTGCCAGCAGTGGTGGGACAGGGCCCTACAATGAG. This codes for CASSGGTGPYNE. The complete CDR3 sequence is CASSGGTGPYNEQFF.